The sequence of this TCR beta chain was determined in a study of CD8+ T cells in alopecia areata. Across the study: Oral tofacitinib (5 to 10 mg twice daily) was administered to treated patients.

RNA extraction was followed by reverse transcription into cDNA, which acted as the sequencing template. Data came from immunoSEQ multiplex PCR; TCRdb stores just in-frame clones and leaves some out. The sample records 100,000 to 150,000 clones, 49% being singletons. CDR1 is SEHNR, CDR2 FQNEAQ, per germline (reference sequence). CDR3 length: 14 amino acids. Deletions cut 5 bases from V and 1 base from J, with 11 bases between. Worth noting for this clone: Its target is unknown.

Study observations and caveats: Affected scalp, especially in alopecia totalis/universalis, had a higher clonality than normal scalp did. Scalp sequencing captures resident alphabeta T cells of normal skin too.

Patients with alopecia areata provided lesional scalp punch biopsies as well as peripheral blood. The material was CD8+ T cells sorted from blood, obtained at week 0. The TCR originated in a human donor with alopecia areata. This chain links TRBV7-9 with TRBJ2-5; D possibly uses TRBD1 or TRBD2 (6 bases each). This CDR3 reads CASSHEGGQETQYF. DNA for the CDR3: TGTGCCAGCAGCCACGAGGGGGGCCAAGAGACCCAGTACTTC.